Detailed here is one TCR beta chain. The data stem from a study of PD-L1 blockade in urothelial cancer. The CDR3 has 13 amino acids. The V gene's germline CDR1 is MNHNS and CDR2 SASEGT. The protocol was immunoSEQ multiplex PCR, while the TCRdb copy is restricted to in-frame clones and leaves out a portion. Among some 43,000 clones listed, 65% to 85% were seen once. Described time point: pretreatment peripheral blood. The sample consisted of PBMCs, taken around atezolizumab (anti-PD-L1) treatment. The TCR originated in a man between 60 and 75 years old with urothelial cancer. The chain recombines TRBV6-1 with TRBJ2-5; no reliable D call. The J call may be faulty, since TRBJ2-7 better matches the DNA end. This chain's CDR3 is CASSVEYLYEQYF. The CDR3 DNA reads TGTGCCAGCAGTGTGGAGTACCTCTACGAGCAGTACTTC.